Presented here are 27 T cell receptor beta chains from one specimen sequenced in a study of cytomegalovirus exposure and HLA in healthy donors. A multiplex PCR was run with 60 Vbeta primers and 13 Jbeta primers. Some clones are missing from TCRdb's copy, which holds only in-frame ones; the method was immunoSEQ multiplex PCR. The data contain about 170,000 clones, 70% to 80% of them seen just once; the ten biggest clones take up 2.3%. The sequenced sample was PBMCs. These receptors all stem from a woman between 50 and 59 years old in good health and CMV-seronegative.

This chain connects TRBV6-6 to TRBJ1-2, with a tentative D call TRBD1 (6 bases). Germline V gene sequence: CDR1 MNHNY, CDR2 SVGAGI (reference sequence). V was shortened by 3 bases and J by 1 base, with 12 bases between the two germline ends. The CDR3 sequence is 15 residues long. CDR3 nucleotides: TGTGCCAGCAGTTATGGGGACACCAATAACTATGGCTACACCTTC. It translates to CASSYGDTNNYGYTF.

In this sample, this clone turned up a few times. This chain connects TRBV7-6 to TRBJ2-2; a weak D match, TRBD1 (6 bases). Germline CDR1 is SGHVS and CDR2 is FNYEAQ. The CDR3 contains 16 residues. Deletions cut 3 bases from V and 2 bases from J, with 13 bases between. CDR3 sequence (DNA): TGTGCCAGCAGCTTCCCCTTAGGGGGAAACACCGGGGAGCTGTTTTTT. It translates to CASSFPLGGNTGELFF.

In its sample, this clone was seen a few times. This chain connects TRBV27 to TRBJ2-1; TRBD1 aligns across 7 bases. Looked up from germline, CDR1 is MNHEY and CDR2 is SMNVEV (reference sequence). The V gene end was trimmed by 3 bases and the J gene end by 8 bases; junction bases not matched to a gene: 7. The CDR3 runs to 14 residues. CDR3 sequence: CASSLGNRGDEQFF. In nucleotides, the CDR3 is TGTGCCAGCAGTTTGGGGAACAGGGGTGATGAGCAGTTCTTC.

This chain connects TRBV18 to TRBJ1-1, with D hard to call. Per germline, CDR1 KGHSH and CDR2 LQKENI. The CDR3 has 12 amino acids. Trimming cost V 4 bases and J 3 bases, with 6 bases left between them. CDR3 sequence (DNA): TGTGCCAGCTCACGAGAAGACACTGAAGCTTTCTTT. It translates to CASSREDTEAFF.

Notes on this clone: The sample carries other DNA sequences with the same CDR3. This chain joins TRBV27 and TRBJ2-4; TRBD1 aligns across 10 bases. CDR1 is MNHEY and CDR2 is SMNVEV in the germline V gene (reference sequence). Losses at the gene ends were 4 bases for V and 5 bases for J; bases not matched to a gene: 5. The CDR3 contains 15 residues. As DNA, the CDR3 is TGTGCCAGCAGTTCTGCCGGGACAGGGGAAAACATTCAGTACTTC. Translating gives CASSSAGTGENIQYF.

The CDR3: CSVLDTNTEAFF. Written as DNA, the CDR3 is TGCAGCGTATTAGACACGAACACTGAAGCTTTCTTT. This chain uses TRBV29-1 with TRBJ1-1; D gene ambiguous. Germline CDR1 and CDR2: SQVTM and ANQGSEA. V lost 6 bases and J lost 1, with 9 bases in between. CDR3 length: 12 residues.

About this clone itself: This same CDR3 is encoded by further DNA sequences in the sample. The CDR3 bases are TGTGCCAGCAGTACGGGGGGCCCGGGCGAAAAACTGTTTTTT. Encoded protein: CASSTGGPGEKLFF. This chain connects TRBV6-1 to TRBJ1-4; D might be TRBD1 (6 bases). This CDR3 is built from 14 residues. The ends were cut back, 5 bases at V and 8 bases at J, with 15 bases in the middle. Per germline, CDR1 MNHNS and CDR2 SASEGT.

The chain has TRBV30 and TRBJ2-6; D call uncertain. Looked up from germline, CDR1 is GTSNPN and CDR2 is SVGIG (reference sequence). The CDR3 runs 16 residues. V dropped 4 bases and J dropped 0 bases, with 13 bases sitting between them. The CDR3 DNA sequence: TGTGCCTGGAATGGCAGGCCTTTCTCTGGGGCCAACGTCCTGACTTTC. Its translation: CAWNGRPFSGANVLTF.

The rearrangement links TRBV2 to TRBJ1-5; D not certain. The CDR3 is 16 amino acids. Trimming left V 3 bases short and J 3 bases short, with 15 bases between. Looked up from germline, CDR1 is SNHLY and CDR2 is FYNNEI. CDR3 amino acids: CASSDPNTGVNQPQHF. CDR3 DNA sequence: TGTGCCAGCAGTGACCCGAACACGGGAGTCAATCAGCCCCAGCATTTT.

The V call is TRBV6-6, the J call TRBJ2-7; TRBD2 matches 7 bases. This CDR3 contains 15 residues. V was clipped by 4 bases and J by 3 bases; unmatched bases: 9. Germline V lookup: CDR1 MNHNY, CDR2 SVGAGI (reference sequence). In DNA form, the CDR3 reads TGTGCCAGCAGTTCCCAGCGGCGCGGGGGCTACGAGCAGTACTTC. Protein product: CASSSQRRGGYEQYF.

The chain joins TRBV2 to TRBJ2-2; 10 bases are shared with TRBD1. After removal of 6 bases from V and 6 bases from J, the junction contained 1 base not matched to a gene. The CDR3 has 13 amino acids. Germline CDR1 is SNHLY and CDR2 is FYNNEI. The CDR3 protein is CASRGTGAGELFF. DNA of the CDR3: TGTGCCAGCAGGGGGACAGGGGCCGGGGAGCTGTTTTTT.

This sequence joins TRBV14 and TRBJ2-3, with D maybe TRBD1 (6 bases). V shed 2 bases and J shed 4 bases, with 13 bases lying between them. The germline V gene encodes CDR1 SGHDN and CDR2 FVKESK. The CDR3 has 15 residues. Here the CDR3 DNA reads TGTGCCAGCAGCCAAACAGGGTTTTACGCAGATACGCAGTATTTT. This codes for CASSQTGFYADTQYF.

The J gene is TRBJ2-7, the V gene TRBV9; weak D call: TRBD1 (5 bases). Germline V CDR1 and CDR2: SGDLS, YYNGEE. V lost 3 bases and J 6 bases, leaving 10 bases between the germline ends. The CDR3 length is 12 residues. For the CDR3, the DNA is TGTGCCAGCAGCGCCGACAGTCCCGAGCAGTACTTC. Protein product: CASSADSPEQYF.

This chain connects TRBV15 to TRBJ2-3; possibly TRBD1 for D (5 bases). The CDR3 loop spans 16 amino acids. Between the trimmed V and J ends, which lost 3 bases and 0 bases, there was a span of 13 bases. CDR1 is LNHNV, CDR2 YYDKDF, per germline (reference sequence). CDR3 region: CATSRILRGSTDTQYF. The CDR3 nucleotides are TGTGCCACCAGCAGGATTTTAAGGGGTAGCACAGATACGCAGTATTTT.

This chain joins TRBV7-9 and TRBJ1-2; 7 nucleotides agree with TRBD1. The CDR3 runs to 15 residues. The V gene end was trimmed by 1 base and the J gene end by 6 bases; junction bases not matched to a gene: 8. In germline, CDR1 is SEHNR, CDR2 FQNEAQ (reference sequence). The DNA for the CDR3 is TGTGCCAGCAGCTTAGGACAGGGACAGAAAAATGGCTACACCTTC. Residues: CASSLGQGQKNGYTF. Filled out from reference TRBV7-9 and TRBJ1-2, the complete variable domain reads DTGVSQNPRHKITKRGQNVTFRCDPISEHNRLYWYRQTLGQGPEFLTYFQNEAQLEKSRLLSDRFSAERPKGSFSTLEIQRTEQGDSAMYLCASSLGQGQKNGYTFGSGTRLTVV.

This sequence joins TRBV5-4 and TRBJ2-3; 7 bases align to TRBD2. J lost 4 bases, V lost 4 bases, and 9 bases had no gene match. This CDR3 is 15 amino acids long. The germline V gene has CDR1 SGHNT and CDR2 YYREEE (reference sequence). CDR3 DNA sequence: TGTGCCAGCAGCCGCACTAGCGAAAATTCAGATACGCAGTATTTT. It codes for CASSRTSENSDTQYF.

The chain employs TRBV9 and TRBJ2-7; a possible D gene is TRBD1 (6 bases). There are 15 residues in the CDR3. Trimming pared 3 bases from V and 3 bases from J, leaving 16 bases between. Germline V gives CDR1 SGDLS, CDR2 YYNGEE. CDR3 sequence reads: CASSEHGTSRYEQYF. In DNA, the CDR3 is TGTGCCAGCAGCGAACACGGGACATCCCGCTACGAGCAGTACTTC.

The CDR3 loop reads CASSLVRADTQYF. CDR3 nucleotide sequence: TGTGCCAGCAGCTTAGTGAGGGCAGATACGCAGTATTTT. The chain links TRBV13 to TRBJ2-3; tentative D call: TRBD2 (5 bases). Germline CDR1 PRHDT, CDR2 FYEKMQ (reference sequence). V was trimmed by 1 base and J by 4 bases, leaving 6 bases between them. This CDR3 spans 13 amino acids.

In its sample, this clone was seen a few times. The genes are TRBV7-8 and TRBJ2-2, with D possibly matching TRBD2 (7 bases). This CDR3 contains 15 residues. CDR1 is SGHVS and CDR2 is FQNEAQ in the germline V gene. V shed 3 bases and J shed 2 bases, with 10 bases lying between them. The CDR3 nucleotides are TGTGCCAGCAGCTTCGGGGGGCCAAACACCGGGGAGCTGTTTTTT. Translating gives CASSFGGPNTGELFF. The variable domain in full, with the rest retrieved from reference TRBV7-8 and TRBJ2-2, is GAGVSQSPRYKVAKRGQDVALRCDPISGHVSLFWYQQALGQGPEFLTYFQNEAQLDKSGLPSDRFFAERPEGSVSTLKIQRTQQEDSAVYLCASSFGGPNTGELFFGEGSRLTVL.

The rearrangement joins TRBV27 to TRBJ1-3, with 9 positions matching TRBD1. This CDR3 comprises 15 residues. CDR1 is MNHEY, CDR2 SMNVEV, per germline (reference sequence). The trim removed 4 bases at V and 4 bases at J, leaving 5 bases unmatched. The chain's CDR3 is CASSYGQGLGNTIYF. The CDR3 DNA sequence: TGTGCCAGCAGTTACGGACAGGGGCTAGGAAACACCATATATTTT.

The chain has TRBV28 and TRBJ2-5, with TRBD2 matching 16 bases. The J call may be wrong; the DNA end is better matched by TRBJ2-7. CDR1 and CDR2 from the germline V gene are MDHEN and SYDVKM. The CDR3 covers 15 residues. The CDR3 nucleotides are TGTGCCAGCAGTGCCGGGACTAGCGGGGGGGACGAGCAGTACTTC. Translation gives CASSAGTSGGDEQYF.

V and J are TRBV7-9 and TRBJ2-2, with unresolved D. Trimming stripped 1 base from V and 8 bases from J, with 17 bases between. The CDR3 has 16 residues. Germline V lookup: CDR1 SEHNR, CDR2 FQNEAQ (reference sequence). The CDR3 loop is CASSLVRNSHPGELFF. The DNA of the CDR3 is TGTGCCAGCAGCTTAGTGCGGAATTCCCATCCTGGGGAGCTGTTTTTT.

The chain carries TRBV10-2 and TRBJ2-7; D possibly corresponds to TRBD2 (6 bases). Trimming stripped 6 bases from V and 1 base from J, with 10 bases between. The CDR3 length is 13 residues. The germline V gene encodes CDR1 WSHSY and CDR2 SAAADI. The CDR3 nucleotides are TGCGCCAGCAGCCGGGACTCTTCCTACGAGCAGTACTTC. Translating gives CASSRDSSYEQYF.

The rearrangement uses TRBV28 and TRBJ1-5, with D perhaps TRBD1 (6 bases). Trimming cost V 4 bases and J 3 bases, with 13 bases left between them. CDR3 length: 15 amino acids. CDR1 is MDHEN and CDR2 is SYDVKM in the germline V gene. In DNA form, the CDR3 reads TGTGCCAGCAGTTCCGGGACAAGTACCAATCAGCCCCAGCATTTT. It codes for CASSSGTSTNQPQHF.

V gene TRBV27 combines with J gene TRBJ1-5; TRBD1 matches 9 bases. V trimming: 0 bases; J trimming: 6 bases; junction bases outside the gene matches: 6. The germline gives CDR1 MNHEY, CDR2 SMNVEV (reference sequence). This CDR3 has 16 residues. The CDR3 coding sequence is TGTGCCAGCAGTTTATCCGGACAGGGGAGGGGTCAGCCCCAGCATTTT. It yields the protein CASSLSGQGRGQPQHF.

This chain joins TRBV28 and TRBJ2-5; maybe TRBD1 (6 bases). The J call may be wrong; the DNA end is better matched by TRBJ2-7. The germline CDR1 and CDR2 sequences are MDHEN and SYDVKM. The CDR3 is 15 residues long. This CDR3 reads CASSPLATGRYEQYF. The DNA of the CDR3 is TGTGCCAGCAGTCCCTTAGCGACAGGACGCTACGAGCAGTACTTC.

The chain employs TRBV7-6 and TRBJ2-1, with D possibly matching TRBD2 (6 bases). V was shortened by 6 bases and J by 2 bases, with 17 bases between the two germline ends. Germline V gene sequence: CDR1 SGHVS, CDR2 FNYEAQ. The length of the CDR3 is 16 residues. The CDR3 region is CASRPGASGPYNEQFF. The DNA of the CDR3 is TGTGCCAGCAGGCCCGGGGCGAGCGGGCCCTACAATGAGCAGTTCTTC.